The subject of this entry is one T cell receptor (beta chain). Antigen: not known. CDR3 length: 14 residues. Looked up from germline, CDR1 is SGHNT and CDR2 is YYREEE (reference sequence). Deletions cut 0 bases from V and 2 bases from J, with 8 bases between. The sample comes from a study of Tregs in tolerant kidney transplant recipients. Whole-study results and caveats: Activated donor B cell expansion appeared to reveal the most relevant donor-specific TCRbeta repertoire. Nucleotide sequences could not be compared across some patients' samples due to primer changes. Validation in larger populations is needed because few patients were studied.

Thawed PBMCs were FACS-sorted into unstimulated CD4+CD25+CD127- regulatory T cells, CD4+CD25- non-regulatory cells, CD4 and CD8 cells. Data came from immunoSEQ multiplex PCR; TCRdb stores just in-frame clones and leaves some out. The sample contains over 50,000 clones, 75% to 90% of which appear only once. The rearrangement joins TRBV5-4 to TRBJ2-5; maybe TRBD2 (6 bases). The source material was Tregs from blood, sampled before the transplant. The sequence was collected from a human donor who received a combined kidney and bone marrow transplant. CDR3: CASSLAGRQETQYF. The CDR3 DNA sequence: TGTGCCAGCAGCTTGGCGGGGAGGCAAGAGACCCAGTACTTC. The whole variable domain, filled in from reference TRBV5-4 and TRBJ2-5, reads ETGVTQSPTHLIKTRGQQVTLRCSSQSGHNTVSWYQQALGQGPQFIFQYYREEENGRGNFPPRFSGLQFPNYSSELNVNALELDDSALYLCASSLAGRQETQYFGPGTRLLVL.